The sequence of this T cell receptor beta chain was determined in a study of Graves' ophthalmopathy and Graves' hyperthyroidism (dated 2018 in TCRdb). Concerning the study at large: A patient counted as having stable hyperthyroidism if there was no progression to ophthalmopathy within 18 months of follow-up. TCR beta repertoire signatures were used to distinguish Graves' ophthalmopathy from Graves' hyperthyroidism and to predict progression to ophthalmopathy. In total, approximately 130 blood samples were TCR-sequenced: approximately 40 ophthalmopathy, roughly 80 hyperthyroidism and about 17 hyperthyroidism-to-ophthalmopathy patients. A discovery set of 100 patients (more than 40 ophthalmopathy, 55 to 60 stable hyperthyroidism) was enrolled to explore V-J signatures distinguishing ophthalmopathy from hyperthyroidism. The independent validation cohort included about 19 hyperthyroidism patients plus 17 patients who later progressed from hyperthyroidism to ophthalmopathy. In roughly six hyperthyroidism patients, the T-cell repertoire of thyroid tissue was compared with the T-cell repertoire of blood. Following sample collection, hyperthyroidism patients were given methimazole at a starting dose of 30 mg daily, and ophthalmopathy patients were given high-dose intravenous methylprednisolone.

TCR beta CDR3 regions were amplified from RNA transcripts for repertoire sequencing. The first round of RT-PCR was done with HTBI primers and the Qiagen OneStep RT-PCR kit, and was followed by a second round of multiplex PCR, then size selection and purification. Libraries were sequenced paired-end with 100 bp reads on an Illumina HiSeq2000. As for the authors' bioinformatics: Reads were processed with SOAPnuke, discarding reads with adapters, uncalled bases, mean Phred below 15, or no exact constant-primer or identifier match. COPE v1.2.5 was used to merge the high-quality paired reads. Clonotypes were defined as unique nucleotide sequences and were aligned to IMGT TRB V, D and J references using MiTCR v1.1. The analysis was limited to V-J combinations with a frequency above 0.0001, which together covered around 99% of the repertoires. For each V-J combination, a TCR clonal expansion and chaos score was defined as F50 clonal expansion divided by the chaos observed in the TCRdist matrix. Welch's t-statistics and random forest were used to reduce the features to 10 to 15 V-J combinations, which were then used as input to a naive Bayes classifier. The similarity between thyroid and blood repertoires was quantified using the Morisita-Horn index. TCRdb cleaned the public reads at Q25 with fastp, built clones with MiXCR and kept in-frame beta chains. Rows matching on CDR3 protein sequence are summarized as one entry with the most common DNA and genes. Clone size and V and J calls follow TCRdb, not the original study. Recorded for this sample are about 600,000 distinct CDR3 sequences; roughly 40% of them occurred a single time. The top ten hold about 4% of the sample.

Regarding this clonotype: The specificity of this receptor is unknown. No conserved phenylalanine or tryptophan ends this CDR3, so it is likely a read error.

Both ends counted, the CDR3 spans 16 residues. Just the 48-base CDR3 DNA is kept, in frame starting at base 1. The investigation overall reported the following: Among expanded thyroid clonotypes with frequency above 0.001, most also showed up in blood, which suggests that blood repertoires may reflect the thyroid immune response. In validation, the model predicted ophthalmopathy progression with about 71% sensitivity and roughly 72% specificity; 12 predicted patients were CT-confirmed with GO in a median of about 6.1 months. No statistical method was used to predetermine the sample size, and group allocation was not hidden from the investigators. Ophthalmopathy was separated from stable hyperthyroidism by the 13-signature model with around 89% sensitivity and less than 82% specificity in cross-validation and with 80%/75% in the test set.

Hyperthyroidism patients were newly diagnosed, with disease duration under 2 months, and aged 18 to 65 years. Patients with other autoimmune diseases, uncontrolled infections, pregnancy or lactation were excluded. Diagnosis was based on clinical symptoms, serum thyroxine, TRAb, thyroid ultrasound and orbital computed tomography. Total RNA was extracted with Trizol reagent and quality-checked on an Agilent 2100 Bioanalyzer. This chain joins TRBV12-3 or TRBV12-4 to TRBJ1-6, with the D segment identity uncertain. The clonotype comes from an adult man with Graves' hyperthyroidism. Sequences were obtained from peripheral blood or thyroid tissue (not recorded which). The CDR3 corresponds to CASSLGSGLRNSPLHL. The sequenced DNA: TGTGCTAGCAGTTTGGGTTCCGGGCTCCGGAATTCACCCCTCCACCTT.